This T cell receptor (beta chain) appears in the sequencing data of a study of blood T cell repertoires in COVID-19 (dated by TCRdb to about 2020). As for the study more broadly: Samples from collaborators originated in the United States, Italy and Spain and spanned both the acute and convalescent phases of COVID-19. The prospective study material was composed of cDNA or gDNA derived from T cells, B-cell-depleted T cells, or PBMCs. The dataset comprised deeply sampled blood TCRbeta repertoires from subjects exposed to, actively infected with, or recovered from COVID-19. The repertoires were released in a freely available public database meant as a resource for research on the immune response to SARS-CoV-2. The samples were drawn from the first 160 participants of the ongoing ImmuneRACE study and from more than 1,000 subjects provided by 6 global collaborators. Nearly every sample came with metadata listing a de-identified subject ID, COVID-19 status, age in years and sex. Where HLA class I and class II types were available, the types were taken from metadata supplied by the sample provider, not from assay-based typing.

CDR1 LGHDT and CDR2 YNNKEL were looked up in the germline V gene (reference sequence). The cysteine opens and the phenylalanine closes a CDR3 of 15 amino acids. Solely the CDR3 DNA is kept, with 45 bases framed from the first base. V loses 4 bases, J loses 5 bases, and the germline ends lie 14 bases apart. Whole blood was collected in K2EDTA tubes by collaborating institutions according to the institutions' own protocols. For TCRbeta analysis, collaborators shipped samples in one of three forms: frozen whole blood, isolated PBMCs, or DNA extracted from either of those sample types. Overall study outcomes, separate from this receptor: The amount of clinical and demographic metadata varied by source and participant and was provided uncurated.

This clone has more than one count but fewer than ten. The target of this receptor is not known. The sample holds no much larger clone one base away, and base qualities are not on file. TCRbeta CDR3 regions were amplified from genomic DNA using the immunoSEQ Assay, a bias-controlled multiplex PCR. Regarding the original processing steps: The number of nucleated cells in each sample was estimated from the amplification of reference gene primers within the assay. To quantify the absolute abundance of each unique TCRbeta CDR3 rearrangement, sequence reads were collapsed and filtered. For each sample, productive Simpson clonality was calculated as the square root of Simpson's diversity index across productive rearrangements. TCRdb re-hosts the immuneACCESS table, in-frame sequences only. Its copies lack some clones; in the studies checked, an unresolved V gene accounts for under half of them, and the cause for the rest is not known. Clone size and V and J calls were adopted from that table, with D and trimming inferred from the DNA. This sample lists some 250,000 clones; roughly four fifths were detected once. The ten largest make up around 9.9% of the sample.

The rearrangement combines TRBV3-1 (or the pseudogene TRBV3-2) with TRBJ1-4; TRBD1 could be the D gene, as 6 bases match. Sample: peripheral blood. The TCR originated in a woman of 80 years or more with acute or convalescent COVID-19. The DNA sequence reads TGTGCCAGCAGCCCACAGGGCGGCGGCAATGAAAAACTGTTTTTT. This sequence encodes CASSPQGGGNEKLFF.